These 15 T cell receptor beta chains share one sample of origin, sequenced in a study of blood T cell repertoires in COVID-19. The data were produced by immunoSEQ multiplex PCR, yet TCRdb's version contains in-frame clones alone and is incomplete. The sample yields 35,000 to 50,000 clones, around 83% seen once. The source material was peripheral blood. These TCRs come from a woman of 80 years or more with acute or convalescent COVID-19.

This rearrangement joins TRBV7-8 to TRBJ1-2; 9 bases map to TRBD1. V lost 4 bases, J lost 6 bases, and 6 bases stayed unmatched. Germline V CDR1 and CDR2: SGHVS, FQNEAQ. The CDR3 is 14 residues long. CDR3 amino acids: CASSSIQGADGYTF. DNA of the CDR3: TGTGCCAGCAGCTCGATACAGGGGGCAGATGGCTACACCTTC.

The chain recombines TRBV5-6 with TRBJ2-1; D remains ambiguous. Germline V lookup: CDR1 SGHDT, CDR2 YYEEEE. CDR3 size: 16 residues. Trimming removed 4 bases at V and 6 bases at J, with 20 bases between. This CDR3 reads CASSHFWSSFANEQFF. In DNA, the CDR3 is TGTGCCAGCAGCCACTTTTGGAGTTCTTTTGCCAATGAGCAGTTCTTC.

This rearrangement joins TRBV6-6 to TRBJ2-7, with 10 bases matching TRBD1. V lost 5 bases to trimming and J lost 2 bases; unmatched junction nucleotides: 9. This CDR3 is built from 16 residues. The germline V gene has CDR1 MNHNY and CDR2 SVGAGI (reference sequence). The CDR3 loop reads CASSLDAGTGAYEQYF. The CDR3 region has the DNA TGTGCCAGCAGTCTAGACGCCGGGACAGGGGCCTACGAGCAGTACTTC.

This chain links TRBV5-5 with TRBJ1-1, with TRBD1 as a possible D gene (6 bases). Trimming cost V 2 bases and J 0 bases, with 11 bases left between them. Per the germline V gene, CDR1 is SGHKS and CDR2 is YYEKEE (reference sequence). The CDR3 has 15 residues. The CDR3 sequence is CASSLLDSMNTEAFF. Here the CDR3 DNA reads TGTGCCAGCAGCTTATTGGACAGTATGAACACTGAAGCTTTCTTT.

This sequence joins TRBV3-1 (or the pseudogene TRBV3-2) and TRBJ2-3, with D maybe TRBD2 (5 bases). V dropped 4 bases and J dropped 0 bases, with 14 bases sitting between them. The CDR3 has 16 amino acids. Germline-derived CDR1 and CDR2 are LGHDT and YNNKEL (reference sequence). The CDR3 DNA is TGTGCCAGCAGCCCCCCCGGCGGGCCCAGCACAGATACGCAGTATTTT. Translating gives CASSPPGGPSTDTQYF.

The CDR3 DNA reads as TGTGCCAGCAGTCGGTCAGGGTCCTACAATGAGCAGTTCTTC. Translation: CASSRSGSYNEQFF. The rearrangement joins TRBV2 to TRBJ2-1; a possible D gene is TRBD1 (5 bases). V was trimmed by 5 bases and J by 1 base, leaving 9 bases between them. The germline gives CDR1 SNHLY, CDR2 FYNNEI. This CDR3 has 14 amino acids.

The chain carries TRBV30 and TRBJ1-5, with TRBD1 matching 7 bases. Looked up from germline, CDR1 is GTSNPN and CDR2 is SVGIG (reference sequence). The CDR3 runs 15 residues. J lost 4 bases, V lost 0 bases, and 6 bases had no gene match. The CDR3 DNA follows: TGTGCCTGGAGTGTTGGGACAGCGCGAAATCAGCCCCAGCATTTT. This gives the protein CAWSVGTARNQPQHF.

The CDR3, as DNA: TGTGCCAGCAGCCTGGGAGCGAATAGCAATCAGCCCCAGCATTTT. Its translation is CASSLGANSNQPQHF. The chain joins TRBV6-6 to TRBJ1-5, with D unclear. CDR3 size: 15 residues. Trimming took 6 bases from V and 0 from J, leaving 12 bases between them. CDR1 and CDR2 (germline): MNHNY, SVGAGI (reference sequence).

The CDR3 is CAWSVGGSSGELFF. CDR3 nucleotides: TGTGCCTGGAGTGTAGGCGGCTCGTCCGGGGAGCTGTTTTTT. The J gene is TRBJ2-2, the V gene TRBV30; D uncertain. The CDR3 spans 14 residues. The germline V and J ends were trimmed by 0 bases and 6 bases, with 11 bases remaining between them. Germline CDR1 is GTSNPN and CDR2 is SVGIG (reference sequence).

This sequence joins TRBV7-9 and TRBJ2-7; 7 bases map to TRBD1. V lost 5 bases to trimming and J lost 3 bases; unmatched junction nucleotides: 4. Germline V gene data show CDR1 as SEHNR and CDR2 as FQNEAQ (reference sequence). This CDR3 is 13 amino acids long. CDR3 in DNA: TGTGCCAGCAGCGTACAGGGGTTCTACGAGCAGTACTTC. Amino acid sequence: CASSVQGFYEQYF.

The V call is TRBV7-2, the J call TRBJ2-7; TRBD1 matches at 8 bases. V shed 5 bases and J 4 bases; nucleotides not matched to a gene: 10. The CDR3 sequence is 15 residues long. In germline, CDR1 is SGHTA, CDR2 FQGNSA. CDR3 nucleotide sequence: TGTGCCAGCAGCCAACCAGGGGGCCGGGGATACGAGCAGTACTTC. It is translated as CASSQPGGRGYEQYF.

The chain employs TRBV5-4 and TRBJ1-1; maybe TRBD1 (5 bases). The CDR3 consists of 15 residues. Trimming took 0 bases from V and 3 from J, leaving 12 bases between them. In germline, CDR1 is SGHNT, CDR2 YYREEE (reference sequence). The CDR3 region has the DNA TGTGCCAGCAGCTTGGGGACATCTTGGGACACTGAAGCTTTCTTT. It is translated as CASSLGTSWDTEAFF.

A word on this clone: At one of its ends the junction is not consistent with the germline gene, which may arise from a read error. The J gene is TRBJ2-2, the V gene TRBV7-7; D perhaps matches TRBD1 (7 bases). The CDR3 runs 15 residues. The germline V gene has CDR1 SSHAT and CDR2 FNYEAQ (reference sequence). The DNA of the CDR3 is TGTGCTAGCACCGGGGGACAGTTTAACACCGGGGAGCTGTTTTTT. This gives the protein CASTGGQFNTGELFF.

This clone has only one observation. This rearrangement joins TRBV6-4 to TRBJ1-6; the D is unclear. This CDR3 region has 13 residues. V was cut by 3 bases and J by 5 bases, with 5 bases left in between. Germline-derived CDR1 and CDR2 are MRHNA and SNTAGT. The CDR3 nucleotides are TGTGCCAGCAGTGAACAGAATAATTCACCCCTCCACTTT. Translated, it gives CASSEQNNSPLHF.

A single count supports this clone. V and J are TRBV5-1 and TRBJ1-1; tentatively, D is TRBD1 (6 bases). CDR1 is SGHRS, CDR2 YFSETQ, per germline. CDR3 size: 14 residues. Trimming stripped 5 bases from V and 4 bases from J, with 15 bases between. The CDR3 nucleotides read TGCGCCAGCAGTGGACAGCCCTCCTCCACTGAAGCTTTCTTT. Translating it yields CASSGQPSSTEAFF.